This T cell receptor beta chain appears in the sequencing data of a study of blood T cell repertoires in COVID-19. Germline assignment: CDR1 MGHRA and CDR2 YSYEKL. This CDR3 has 16 amino acids. The ends were cut back, 1 base at V and 1 base at J, with 10 bases in the middle. Generated by immunoSEQ multiplex PCR, the TCRdb table keeps only in-frame clones and is missing some. The sample has approximately 60,000 clones; almost 80% are singletons. This chain joins TRBV4-1 and TRBJ1-4; D is unresolved. The origin of this receptor is a man aged 55 to 69 with acute or convalescent COVID-19. Sequencing used peripheral blood. This chain's CDR3 is CASSQAWEGTNEKLFF. CDR3 in DNA: TGCGCCAGCAGCCAAGCCTGGGAGGGAACTAATGAAAAACTGTTTTTT.